This T cell receptor (beta chain) was sequenced during a study of vaccination and CD4 T cells after COVID-19. Study information: Investigators drew the post-COVID samples a median around 98 days after diagnosis, with a range of 35 to 161. Post-vaccination samples were procured at a median of around 78 days following dose two (range 14 to 241).

Treatment here: roughly nine-day PBMC culture with coronavirus spike peptide pools or control peptides (ViraFEST assay). This clonotype was picked up a small number of times. The antigen is undetermined. CDR3 size: 15 residues. The germline gives CDR1 MNHNS, CDR2 SASEGT. Trimming removed 6 bases from V and 7 bases from J; junction bases left unmatched: 9. An Oncomine TCR Beta short-read assay was used to sequence the DNA from cultured CD4+ T cells. Researchers extracted genomic DNA from CD4+ T cells that had been cultured. TCRdb fed the PCR reads into MiXCR, producing one record per CDR3 protein. The table includes about 16,000 distinct CDR3 sequences, over 45% detected once.

The V call is TRBV6-1, the J call TRBJ2-2; 9 nucleotides agree with TRBD1. The clonotype was recovered from a human donor who had recovered from COVID-19. The sample was CD4+ T cells from blood, cultured in vitro. CDR3 loop: CASRLNRGQGGELFF. The CDR3 bases are TGTGCCAGCAGACTTAACAGGGGGCAGGGCGGGGAGCTGTTTTTT.